This T cell receptor beta chain was identified in a study of neurological immune-mediated disorders. General study results and limits: Expanded clones shared no CDR3 amino acid sequences across subjects, suggesting private repertoires in all groups.

By 5'RACE with 10-nucleotide random UMIs, the cDNA was made. One entry per CDR3 protein results from TCRdb running MiXCR on the 5' RACE reads. The sample lists more than 75,000 distinct CDR3 sequences; roughly 4.8% were seen once. With respect to this clonotype: No antigen is known for it.

The germline gives CDR1 SGHRS, CDR2 YFSETQ. The CDR3 contains 17 residues. V shed 4 bases and J 2 bases; nucleotides not matched to a gene: 11. Source material: PBMCs. V and J are TRBV5-1 and TRBJ1-4, with 7 bases that match TRBD1. The clonotype comes from a woman aged 30 to 39 with multiple sclerosis. CDR3 sequence: CASSPTPPGQTNEKLFF. CDR3 DNA sequence: TGCGCCAGCAGCCCCACTCCGCCGGGACAGACTAATGAAAAACTGTTTTTT.